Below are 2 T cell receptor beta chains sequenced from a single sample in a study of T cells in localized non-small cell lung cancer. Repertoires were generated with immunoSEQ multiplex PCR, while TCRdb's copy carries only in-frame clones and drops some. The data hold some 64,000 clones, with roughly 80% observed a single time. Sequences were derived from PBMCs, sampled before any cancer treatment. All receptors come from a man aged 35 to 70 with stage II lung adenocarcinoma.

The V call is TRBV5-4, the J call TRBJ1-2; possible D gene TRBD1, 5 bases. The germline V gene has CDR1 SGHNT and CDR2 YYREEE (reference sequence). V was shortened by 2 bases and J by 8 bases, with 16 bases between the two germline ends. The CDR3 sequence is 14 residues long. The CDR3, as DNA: TGTGCCAGCAGCTTAAAGTCGGGACTGGGAGGCTACACCTTC. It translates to CASSLKSGLGGYTF.

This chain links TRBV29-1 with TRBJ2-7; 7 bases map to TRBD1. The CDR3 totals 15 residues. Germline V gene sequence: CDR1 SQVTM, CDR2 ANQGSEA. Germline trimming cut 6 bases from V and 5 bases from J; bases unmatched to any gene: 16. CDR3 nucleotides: TGCAGCGTGGTGGGACAGCTCCCAAGGCGAAACGAGCAGTACTTC. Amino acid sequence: CSVVGQLPRRNEQYF.